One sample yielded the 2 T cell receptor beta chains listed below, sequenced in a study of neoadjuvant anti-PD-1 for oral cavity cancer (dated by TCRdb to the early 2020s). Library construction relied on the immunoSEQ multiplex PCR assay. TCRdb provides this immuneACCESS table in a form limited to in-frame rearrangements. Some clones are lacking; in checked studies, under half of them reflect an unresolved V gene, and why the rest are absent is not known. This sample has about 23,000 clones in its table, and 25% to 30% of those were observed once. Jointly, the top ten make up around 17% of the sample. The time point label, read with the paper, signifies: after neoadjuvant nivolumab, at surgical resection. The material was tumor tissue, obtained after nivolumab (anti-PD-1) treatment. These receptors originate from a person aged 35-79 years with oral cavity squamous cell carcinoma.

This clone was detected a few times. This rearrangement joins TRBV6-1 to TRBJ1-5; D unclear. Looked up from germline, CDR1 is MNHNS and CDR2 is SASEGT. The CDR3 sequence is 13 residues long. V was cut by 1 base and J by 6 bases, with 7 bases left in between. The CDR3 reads CASSEVGVQPQHF. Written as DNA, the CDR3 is TGTGCCAGCAGTGAAGTCGGGGTTCAGCCCCAGCATTTT.

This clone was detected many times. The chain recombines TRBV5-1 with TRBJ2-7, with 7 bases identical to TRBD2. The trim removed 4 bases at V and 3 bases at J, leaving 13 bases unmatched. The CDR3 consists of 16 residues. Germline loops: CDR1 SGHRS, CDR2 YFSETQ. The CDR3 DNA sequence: TGCGCCAGCAGCGGCGGGAGCCCCGCTGCGTTCTACGAGCAGTACTTC. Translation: CASSGGSPAAFYEQYF.